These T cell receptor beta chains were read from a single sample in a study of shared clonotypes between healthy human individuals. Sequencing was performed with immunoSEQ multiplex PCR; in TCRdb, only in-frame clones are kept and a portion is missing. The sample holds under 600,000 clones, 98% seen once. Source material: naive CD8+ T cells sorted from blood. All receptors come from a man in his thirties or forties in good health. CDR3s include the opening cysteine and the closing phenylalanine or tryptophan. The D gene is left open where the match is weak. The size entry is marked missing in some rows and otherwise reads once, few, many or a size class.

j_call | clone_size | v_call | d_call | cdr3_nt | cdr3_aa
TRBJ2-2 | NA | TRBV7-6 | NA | TGTGCCAGCAGCCGTCGCAACACCGGGGAGCTGTTTTTT | CASSRRNTGELFF
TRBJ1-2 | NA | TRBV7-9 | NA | TGTGCCAGCAGCTTCAGCACCGAAGCGGGAGGCTACACCTTC | CASSFSTEAGGYTF
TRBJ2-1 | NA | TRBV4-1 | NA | TGCGCCAGCAGCCATTCTTCCAATGAGCAGTTCTTC | CASSHSSNEQFF
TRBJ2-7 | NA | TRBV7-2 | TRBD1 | TGTGCCAGCAGCTTAGGGACAGGACTCCACGAGCAGTACTTC | CASSLGTGLHEQYF
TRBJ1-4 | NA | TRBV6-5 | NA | TGTGCCAGCAGTCCCGGAGCGATTGAAAAACTGTTTTTT | CASSPGAIEKLFF
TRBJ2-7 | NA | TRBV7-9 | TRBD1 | TGTGCCAGCAGTTTCGACAGGGGGGACTACGAGCAGTACTTC | CASSFDRGDYEQYF
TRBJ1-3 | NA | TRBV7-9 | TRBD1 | TGTGCCAGCAGCTTAGCGGGTTTGGACAGGGGCGTGTTCATATATTTT | CASSLAGLDRGVFIYF
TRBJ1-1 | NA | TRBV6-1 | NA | TGTGCCAGCAGTCCCCTGGGGTATGCAGCTTTCTTT | CASSPLGYAAFF
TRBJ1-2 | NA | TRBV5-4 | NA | TGTGCCAGCAGCGCCGGAGAAAACTATGGCTACACCTTC | CASSAGENYGYTF
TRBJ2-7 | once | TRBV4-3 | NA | TGCGCCAGCAGCCAAGATTCGAGTCTCGGCGAGCAGTACTTC | CASSQDSSLGEQYF
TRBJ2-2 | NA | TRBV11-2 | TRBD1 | TGTGCCAGCAGCGACGGGGACAGCACCGGGGAGCTGTTTTTT | CASSDGDSTGELFF
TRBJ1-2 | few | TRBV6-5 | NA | TGTGCCAGCAGTTACAGGGATAACTATGGCTACACCTTC | CASSYRDNYGYTF
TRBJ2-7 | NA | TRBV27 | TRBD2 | TGTGCCAGCAAACTAGCGGGAGGATCCTACGAGCAGTACTTC | CASKLAGGSYEQYF
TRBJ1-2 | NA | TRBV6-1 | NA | TGTGCCAGCAGTGAAGGGGTAGGACTTTATAACTATGGCTACACCTTC | CASSEGVGLYNYGYTF
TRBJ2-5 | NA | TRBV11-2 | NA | TGTGCCAGCAGCTCCGGACAGCTAGTACAGGAGACCCAGTACTTC | CASSSGQLVQETQYF
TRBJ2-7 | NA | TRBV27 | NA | TGTGCCAGCAGCCCATCGCTGGCGGCCTACGAGCAGTACTTC | CASSPSLAAYEQYF
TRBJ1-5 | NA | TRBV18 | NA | TGTGCCAGCTCACCAGGGGCTGATCAGCCCCAGCATTTT | CASSPGADQPQHF
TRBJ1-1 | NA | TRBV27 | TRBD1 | TGTGCCAGCAGTTTATGGCCGGGACAGGGGCTGAACACTGAAGCTTTCTTT | CASSLWPGQGLNTEAFF
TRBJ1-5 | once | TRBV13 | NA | TGTGCCAGCAGCAGAGGAAATCAGCCCCAGCATTTT | CASSRGNQPQHF
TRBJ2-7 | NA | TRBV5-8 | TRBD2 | TGTGCCAGCAGCTTGGCACCGGGGACTAGCGGGATAGGCGAGCAGTACTTC | CASSLAPGTSGIGEQYF
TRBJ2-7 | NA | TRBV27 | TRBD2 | TGTGCCAGCAGCCCAATTACAACTAGCGGGAGTCCCGAGCAGTACTTC | CASSPITTSGSPEQYF
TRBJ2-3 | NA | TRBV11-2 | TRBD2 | TGTGCCAGCAGCTTAGTAGGGCGGGAGGAAACAGATACGCAGTATTTT | CASSLVGREETDTQYF
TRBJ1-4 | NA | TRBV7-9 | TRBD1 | TGTGCCAGCAGCTTCAGATCTACAGGGGTGTCTGAAAAACTGTTTTTT | CASSFRSTGVSEKLFF
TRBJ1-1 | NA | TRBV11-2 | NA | TGTGCCAGCAGCAAAGACAGTTACACTGAAGCTTTCTTT | CASSKDSYTEAFF
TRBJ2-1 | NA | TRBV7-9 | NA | TGTGCCAGCAGCTCTACAGGCATATCCTACAATGAGCAGTTCTTC | CASSSTGISYNEQFF
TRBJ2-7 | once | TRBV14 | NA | TGTGCCAGCAGACCCCTTGGACCTCTCTACGAGCAGTACTTC | CASRPLGPLYEQYF
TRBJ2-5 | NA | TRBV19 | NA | TGTGCCAGTAGTATATCCGGGGAGACCCAGTACTTC | CASSISGETQYF
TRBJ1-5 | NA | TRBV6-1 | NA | TGTGCCAGCAGTGAAAGACGGCAGGGTAGCAATCAGCCCCAGCATTTT | CASSERRQGSNQPQHF
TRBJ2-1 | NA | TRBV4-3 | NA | TGCGCCAGCAGCCCAGACCGCTCCTACAATGAGCAGTTCTTC | CASSPDRSYNEQFF
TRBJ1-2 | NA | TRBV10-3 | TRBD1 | TGTGCCATCAGTTGGGACAGGGGGTTGGATGGCTACACCTTC | CAISWDRGLDGYTF
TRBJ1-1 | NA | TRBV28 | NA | TGTGCCAGCAGCCCGAGTTGGGCAGGGATGGTGAACACTGAAGCTTTCTTT | CASSPSWAGMVNTEAFF
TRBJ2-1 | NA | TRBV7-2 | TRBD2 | TGTGCCAGCAGCCGTACGGGACTAGTTTACCATGAGCAGTTCTTC | CASSRTGLVYHEQFF
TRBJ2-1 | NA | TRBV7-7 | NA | TGTGCCAGCAGCTTAGGGGAGACCCACTACAATGAGCAGTTCTTC | CASSLGETHYNEQFF
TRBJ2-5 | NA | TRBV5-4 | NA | TGTGCCAGCAGCTTGGAGTCAATGGAGACCCAGTACTTC | CASSLESMETQYF
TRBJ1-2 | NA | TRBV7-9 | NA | TGTGCCAGCAGTCTTGCGGCCCGGAACTATGGCTACACCTTC | CASSLAARNYGYTF